The clone carrying this T cell receptor (beta chain) has more than one count but fewer than ten. In the original processing: From reference gene primer amplification, estimates of nucleated cell counts were derived. The assay was immunoSEQ multiplex PCR, and TCRdb's table has in-frame clones only and misses some. That table supplies the V and J calls and clone size; D and trimming were determined from the DNA. The sample has around 120,000 clones, around three quarters seen once. This specimen comes from a study of blood T cell repertoires in COVID-19. Study context: Some COVID-19 samples were acute and others convalescent; all came from the United States, Italy and Spain. T cells, B-cell-depleted T cells, or PBMCs supplied cDNA or gDNA.

The sample was peripheral blood. The sequence came from a woman of 80 years or more with acute or convalescent COVID-19.

CDR3 sequence (DNA): TGTGCCAGCAGTCGCGGACACGCTAACTATGGCTACACCTTC. Protein product: CASSRGHANYGYTF. This rearrangement joins TRBV6-5 to TRBJ1-2; weak D call: TRBD1 (5 bases). Germline CDR1 reads MNHEY; CDR2 reads SVGAGI. The V gene lost 5 bases and the J gene lost 0 bases, with 10 bases spanning the gap. The CDR3 sequence is 14 residues long.